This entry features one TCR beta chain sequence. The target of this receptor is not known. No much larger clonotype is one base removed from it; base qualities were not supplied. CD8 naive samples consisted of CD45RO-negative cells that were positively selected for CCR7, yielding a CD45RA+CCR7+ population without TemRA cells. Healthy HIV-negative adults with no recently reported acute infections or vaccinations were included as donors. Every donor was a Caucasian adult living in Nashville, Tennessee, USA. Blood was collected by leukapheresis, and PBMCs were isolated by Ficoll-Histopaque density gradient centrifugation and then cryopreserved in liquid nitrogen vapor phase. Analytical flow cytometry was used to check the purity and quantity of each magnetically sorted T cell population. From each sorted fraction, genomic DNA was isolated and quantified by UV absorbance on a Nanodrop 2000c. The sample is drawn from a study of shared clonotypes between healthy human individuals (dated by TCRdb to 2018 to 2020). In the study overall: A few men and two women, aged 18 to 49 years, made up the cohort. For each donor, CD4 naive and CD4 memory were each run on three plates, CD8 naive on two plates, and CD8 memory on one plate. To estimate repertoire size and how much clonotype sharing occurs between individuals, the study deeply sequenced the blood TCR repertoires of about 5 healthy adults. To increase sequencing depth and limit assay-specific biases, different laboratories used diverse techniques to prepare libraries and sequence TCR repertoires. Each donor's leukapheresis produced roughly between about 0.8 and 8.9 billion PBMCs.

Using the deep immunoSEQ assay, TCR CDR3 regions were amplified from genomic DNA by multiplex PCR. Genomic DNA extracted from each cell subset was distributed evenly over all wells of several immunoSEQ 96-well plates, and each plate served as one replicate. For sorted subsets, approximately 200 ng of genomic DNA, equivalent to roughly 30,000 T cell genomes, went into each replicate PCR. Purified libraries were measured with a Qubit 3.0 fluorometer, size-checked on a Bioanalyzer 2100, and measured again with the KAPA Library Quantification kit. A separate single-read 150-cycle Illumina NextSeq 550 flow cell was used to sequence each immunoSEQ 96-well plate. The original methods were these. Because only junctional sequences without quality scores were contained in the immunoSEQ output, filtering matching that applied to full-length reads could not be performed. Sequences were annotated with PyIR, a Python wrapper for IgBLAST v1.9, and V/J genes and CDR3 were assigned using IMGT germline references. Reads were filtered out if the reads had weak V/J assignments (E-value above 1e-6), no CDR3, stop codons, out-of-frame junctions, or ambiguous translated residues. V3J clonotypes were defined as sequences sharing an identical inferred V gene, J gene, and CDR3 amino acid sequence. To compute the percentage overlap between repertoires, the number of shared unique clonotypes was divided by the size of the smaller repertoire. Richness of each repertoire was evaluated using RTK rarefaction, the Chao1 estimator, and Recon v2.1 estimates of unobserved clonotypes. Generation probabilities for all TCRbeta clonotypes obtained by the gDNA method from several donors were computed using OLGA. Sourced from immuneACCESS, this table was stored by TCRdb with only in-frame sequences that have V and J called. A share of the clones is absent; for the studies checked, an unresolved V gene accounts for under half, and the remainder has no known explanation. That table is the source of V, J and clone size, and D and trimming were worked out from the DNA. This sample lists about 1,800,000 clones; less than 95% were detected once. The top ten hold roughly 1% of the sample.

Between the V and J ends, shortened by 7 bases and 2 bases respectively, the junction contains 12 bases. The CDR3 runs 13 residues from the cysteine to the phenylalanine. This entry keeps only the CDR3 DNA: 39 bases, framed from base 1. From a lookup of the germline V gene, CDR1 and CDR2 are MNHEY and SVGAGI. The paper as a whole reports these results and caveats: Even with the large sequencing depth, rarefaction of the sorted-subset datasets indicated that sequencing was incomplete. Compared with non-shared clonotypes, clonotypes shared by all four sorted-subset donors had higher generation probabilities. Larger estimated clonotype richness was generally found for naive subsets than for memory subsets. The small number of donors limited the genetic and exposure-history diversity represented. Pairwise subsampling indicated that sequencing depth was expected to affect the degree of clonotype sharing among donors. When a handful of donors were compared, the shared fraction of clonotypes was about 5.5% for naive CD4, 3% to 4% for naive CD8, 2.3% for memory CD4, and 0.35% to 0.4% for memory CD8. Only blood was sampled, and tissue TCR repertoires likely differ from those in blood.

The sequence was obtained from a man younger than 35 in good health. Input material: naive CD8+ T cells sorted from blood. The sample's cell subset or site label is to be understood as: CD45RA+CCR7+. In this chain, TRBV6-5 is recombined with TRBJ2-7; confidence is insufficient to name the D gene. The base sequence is TGTGCCAGCACCTCGGACCCAACCTACGAGCAGTACTTC. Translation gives CASTSDPTYEQYF.